Shown below are 17 T cell receptor beta chains from a single sample sequenced in a study of T-cell memory formation after mild COVID-19. TCRdb reprocessed the 5' RACE reads with MiXCR, giving one entry per CDR3 protein. In the table there are more than 350,000 distinct CDR3 sequences, around 20% of which are singletons. Sequences were obtained from PBMCs or a T cell subset sorted from them (not recorded which). These receptors came from an adult woman who had mild COVID-19 (a few samples of this study predate the infection). Cell type and time point are not known.

This clonotype was seen a handful of times. The chain links TRBV7-9 to TRBJ2-3; D is possibly TRBD1 (6 bases). The germline V and J ends were trimmed by 3 bases and 2 bases, with 9 bases remaining between them. Germline V lookup: CDR1 SEHNR, CDR2 FQNEAQ (reference sequence). The CDR3 contains 14 residues. The CDR3 DNA reads TGTGCCAGCAGCTTTTCAGGGGACACAGATACGCAGTATTTT. Translated: CASSFSGDTDTQYF.

The chain is built from TRBV5-1 and TRBJ2-3, with D uncertain. From germline, CDR1 is SGHRS and CDR2 YFSETQ. The CDR3 has 13 amino acids. The ends were cut back, 0 bases at V and 4 bases at J, with 6 bases in the middle. The CDR3 loop reads CASSLDLPDTQYF. CDR3 coding DNA: TGCGCCAGCAGCTTGGATCTCCCAGATACGCAGTATTTT.

This clonotype was detected only a few times. The chain combines TRBV19 with TRBJ2-7; the D gene is possibly TRBD1 (6 bases). In germline, CDR1 is LNHDA, CDR2 SQIVND (reference sequence). CDR3 length: 14 amino acids. V lost 5 bases and J 2 bases, leaving 13 bases between the germline ends. The CDR3 DNA follows: TGTGCCAGTAGTCCCACAGGGAGCACCTACGAGCAGTACTTC. Protein sequence: CASSPTGSTYEQYF.

In DNA form, the CDR3 reads TGCAGTGCTAGAGATCGCTTTGGGACCGAGCTCGGGTTTCTGTATAATTCACCCCTCCACTTT. This translates into CSARDRFGTELGFLYNSPLHF. The chain recombines TRBV20-1 with TRBJ1-6; D is perhaps TRBD1 (5 bases). V was clipped by 0 bases and J by 4 bases, with 28 bases between them. Germline V CDR1 and CDR2: DFQATT, SNEGSKA (reference sequence). The CDR3 covers 21 residues.

This chain connects TRBV5-4 to TRBJ1-1; D ambiguous. Trimming pared 1 base from V and 4 bases from J, leaving 11 bases between. The V gene's germline CDR1 is SGHNT and CDR2 YYREEE (reference sequence). This CDR3 contains 14 residues. The CDR3 loop reads CASSLNGDGTEAFF. The CDR3 DNA is TGTGCCAGCAGCTTGAATGGGGATGGCACTGAAGCTTTCTTT.

V gene TRBV12-3 or TRBV12-4 combines with J gene TRBJ1-4; 8 bases map to TRBD1. Trimming at V came to 5 bases and at J to 5 bases, leaving 7 bases not matched to a gene. The CDR3 length is 15 residues. DNA for the CDR3: TGTGCCAGCAGTGGACGGACAGGGCTAAATGAAAAACTGTTTTTT. It yields the protein CASSGRTGLNEKLFF.

V usage is TRBV7-8 and J usage is TRBJ2-1; 12 bases are shared with TRBD2. This CDR3 comprises 14 residues. CDR1 is SGHVS, CDR2 FQNEAQ, per germline. Germline trimming cut 7 bases from V and 8 bases from J; bases unmatched to any gene: 6. The CDR3 nucleotides are TGTGCCAGCACCGGACTAGCGGGGCCGGATGAGCAGTTCTTC. This gives the protein CASTGLAGPDEQFF.

V gene TRBV27 combines with J gene TRBJ2-1; no reliable D call. Germline loops: CDR1 MNHEY, CDR2 SMNVEV (reference sequence). CDR3 length: 17 residues. V lost 4 bases to trimming and J lost 3 bases, with 19 bases between them. CDR3 sequence: CASSYTWAIKDYNEQFF. The CDR3 DNA reads as TGTGCCAGCAGTTATACCTGGGCTATCAAGGACTACAATGAGCAGTTCTTC.

The V and J genes are TRBV6-4 and TRBJ1-4; TRBD1 matches at 11 bases. Germline values: CDR1 MRHNA, CDR2 SNTAGT. V lost 0 bases to trimming and J lost 8 bases; unmatched junction nucleotides: 2. The CDR3 extends over 15 amino acids. The CDR3 sequence: CASSDSGQGDEKLFF. The CDR3 DNA sequence: TGTGCCAGCAGTGACTCGGGACAGGGGGACGAAAAACTGTTTTTT.

The V and J genes are TRBV29-1 and TRBJ2-3, with TRBD2 matching 7 bases. The V gene end was trimmed by 3 bases and the J gene end by 2 bases; junction bases not matched to a gene: 5. This CDR3 is built from 14 residues. Germline V gene data show CDR1 as SQVTM and CDR2 as ANQGSEA. CDR3 region: CSVDEGLVTDTQYF. CDR3 sequence (DNA): TGCAGCGTTGACGAAGGACTAGTCACAGATACGCAGTATTTT.

The V call is TRBV9, the J call TRBJ2-2, with TRBD1 as a possible D gene (7 bases). V shed 0 bases and J shed 3 bases, with 18 bases lying between them. The CDR3 contains 18 residues. CDR1 and CDR2 from the germline V gene are SGDLS and YYNGEE. The CDR3 region has the DNA TGTGCCAGCAGCGTAGGCGGGGTTGACAGGGACTACACCGGGGAGCTGTTTTTT. It translates to CASSVGGVDRDYTGELFF.

This clonotype was recorded a few times. The chain is built from TRBV5-5 and TRBJ2-3; a possible D gene is TRBD1 (5 bases). The CDR3 runs 17 residues. CDR1 and CDR2 (germline): SGHKS, YYEKEE (reference sequence). Trimming stripped 6 bases from V and 2 bases from J, with 22 bases between. In DNA, the CDR3 is TGTGCCAGCACTCTGCTGGCACCCATTGGGGCCACAGATACGCAGTATTTT. It encodes CASTLLAPIGATDTQYF.

The sample holds a few counts of this clonotype. The chain recombines TRBV20-1 with TRBJ2-2; perhaps TRBD2 as D (6 bases). The germline V gene has CDR1 DFQATT and CDR2 SNEGSKA (reference sequence). The CDR3 contains 12 residues. With 3 bases removed from V and 9 bases from J, the gap between germline ends came to 11 bases. CDR3: CSASPGRRELFF. CDR3 bases: TGCAGTGCTAGTCCGGGGAGGCGGGAGCTGTTTTTT.

This chain links TRBV7-9 with TRBJ2-5, with TRBD1 matching 10 bases. Trimming at V came to 6 bases and at J to 4 bases, leaving 8 bases not matched to a gene. Germline CDR1 is SEHNR and CDR2 is FQNEAQ (reference sequence). This CDR3 has 15 residues. CDR3 amino acids: CASSRTGTGAETQYF. The CDR3 nucleotides read TGTGCCAGCAGTCGTACCGGGACAGGGGCAGAGACCCAGTACTTC.

This clonotype was seen a handful of times. The V and J genes are TRBV12-3 or TRBV12-4 and TRBJ2-2; 8 bases are a match to TRBD1. J gave up 2 bases and V 5 bases, and 13 bases lay outside the gene matches. There are 18 residues in the CDR3. The CDR3, as DNA: TGTGCCAGCAGTGCGGAAGACGGGGGACAGGACAACACCGGGGAGCTGTTTTTT. Encoded protein: CASSAEDGGQDNTGELFF.

V gene TRBV6-2 or TRBV6-3 combines with J gene TRBJ2-1, with no clear D. Germline CDR1 is MNHEY and CDR2 is SVGEGT. The CDR3 is 15 amino acids. Trimming stripped 3 bases from V and 0 bases from J, with 9 bases between. CDR3 in amino acids: CASSYLESSYNEQFF. The CDR3 nucleotides are TGTGCCAGCAGTTATTTGGAGAGCTCCTACAATGAGCAGTTCTTC.

This clonotype turned up a few times. V and J are TRBV5-1 and TRBJ1-1, with 9 bases fitting TRBD1. Germline CDR1 and CDR2: SGHRS and YFSETQ. The CDR3 consists of 13 residues. The V and J ends lost 6 bases and 9 bases, in that order; junction bases with no gene match: 9. Here the CDR3 DNA reads TGCGCCAGCAACACTCCGGGACAGGGCAAAGCTTTCTTT. It specifies CASNTPGQGKAFF.